A single T cell receptor beta chain is shown here with its context. Its antigen is currently unknown. These data originate in a study of identical twins. General observations from the study: Twins' excess sharing was less marked for out-of-frame beta sequences.

TCRdb processed the 5' RACE reads anew with MiXCR; each CDR3 protein has one entry. The sample lists 650,000 to 750,000 distinct CDR3 sequences, over 20% seen once, with roughly 4% in the top ten. Trimming pared 5 bases from V and 7 bases from J, leaving 11 bases between. CDR3 length: 13 residues. Germline V gene data show CDR1 as SNHLY and CDR2 as FYNNEI. The same data also contributed to another study, on T cells expressing NK-cell markers. From that report: Several experiments added an anti-gamma-delta TCR antibody to sort only alpha-beta TCR T cells. Among CD8+ T cells from several donors, dominant NKG2C+ clonotypes accounted for about 1.0-7.0%. For a few donors, these clonotypes were likewise the leading ones in the CD3+CD56-NKG2C+ fraction.

Sample: PBMCs. This receptor was identified in a woman aged 18-30 years in good health. The chain uses TRBV2 and TRBJ2-2; a possible D gene is TRBD2 (5 bases). As DNA, the CDR3 is TGTGCCAGCAGTACAGACGGGAACGGGGAGCTGTTTTTT. It is translated as CASSTDGNGELFF.